This T cell receptor beta chain was profiled in a study of T-cell memory formation after mild COVID-19. TCRdb reanalysed the 5' RACE reads using MiXCR and keeps one entry per CDR3 protein. Of fewer than 200,000 distinct CDR3 sequences listed, 20% to 25% are singletons. In germline, CDR1 is SNHLY, CDR2 FYNNEI. The V and J ends lost 7 bases and 1 base respectively, with 1 base between them. The CDR3 contains 11 residues. This clonotype was seen ten or more times. The chain couples TRBV2 to TRBJ2-2; no firm D call. The sequence was collected from an adult woman who had mild COVID-19 (a few samples of this study predate the infection). Cell type and time point are not known. Sequenced sample: PBMCs or a T cell subset sorted from them (not recorded which). CDR3 sequence reads: CASKNTGELFF. In DNA, the CDR3 is TGTGCCAGCAAGAACACCGGGGAGCTGTTTTTT.